The clone carrying this T cell receptor beta chain was found many times. The data originate from a study of T cells in Graves' hyperthyroidism and ophthalmopathy. Each patient was aged 18 to 65 and had newly diagnosed hyperthyroidism of under 2 months' duration. Patients were excluded for uncontrolled infection, other autoimmune disease, pregnancy or lactation. The diagnostic basis comprised clinical symptoms, serum thyroxine and TRAb, thyroid ultrasound and orbital computed tomography. From RNA transcripts, TCR beta CDR3 regions were amplified. Carried out on the TCR CDR3, a first-round RT-PCR used the HTBI primer set. Each CDR3 protein gets one entry after TCRdb re-called the multiplex PCR reads with MiXCR. The data hold roughly 740,000 distinct CDR3 sequences, with 16% observed a single time. The TCR originated in a man between 18 and 29 years old with Graves' hyperthyroidism. The sample comprised blood.

Written as DNA, the CDR3 is TGTGCCACCCGGGGACAGGGGGCCTACAATGAGCAGTTCTTC. This codes for CATRGQGAYNEQFF. This chain links TRBV10-3 with TRBJ2-1; 11 bases are a match to TRBD1. V lost 10 bases, J lost 2 bases, and 4 bases stayed unmatched. Germline lookup yields CDR1 ENHRY and CDR2 SYGVKD. CDR3 length equals 14 residues.